This T cell receptor beta chain was sequenced for a study of cytomegalovirus exposure and HLA in healthy donors. Background on the study: Around 85 million unique TCRs from HLA-typed donors were held in an early data release.

General study findings and limits: After further analysis at a later stage, 16,951 TCR beta sequences were associated with HLA alleles at 0.05 false discovery rate.

Comment on this clone: Its antigen is currently unknown. Mismatch with germline at one junction end may stem from a read error.

The PCR contained 60 Vbeta and 13 Jbeta primers. The assay was immunoSEQ multiplex PCR, and TCRdb's table has in-frame clones only and misses some. The table includes 85,000 to 100,000 clones, nearly 80% detected once. This CDR3 has 13 residues. CDR1 and CDR2 from the germline V gene are SGHNT and YYREEE (reference sequence). The receptor was isolated from a woman in her forties in good health and CMV-seronegative. The sequencing input was PBMCs. The chain recombines TRBV5-4 with TRBJ1-4; 7 bases are shared with TRBD1. CDR3 nucleotides: TGTGCCAGCAGCCCAAACCCGACCGGGACAGCCATTTTT. It yields the protein CASSPNPTGTAIF.